Following are 7 T cell receptor beta chains from one sample sequenced in a study of T cell clonotyping in hematopoietic cell transplantation. Assay: immunoSEQ multiplex PCR; the TCRdb copy retains only in-frame clones and omits some. The sample carries 15,000 or so clones, 85% to 90% recorded once. Sequencing was carried out using peripheral blood mononuclear cells. Receptors originate from a man in his forties or fifties in good health. Some clones in this sample may be carry-over from other donors' samples.

This clone occurred a few times. The CDR3: CASSLAEQYF. The CDR3 region has the DNA TGTGCCAGCAGCTTGGCCGAGCAGTACTTC. The rearrangement uses TRBV5-8 and TRBJ2-7, with no clear D. There are 10 residues in the CDR3. V was pared by 0 bases and J by 6 bases, with 1 base between. Germline V gene data show CDR1 as SGHTS and CDR2 as YDEGEE. Looking up the rest from reference TRBV5-8 and TRBJ2-7 gives the full variable domain: EAGVTQSPTHLIKTRGQQATLRCSPISGHTSVYWYQQALGLGLQFLLWYDEGEERNRGNFPPRFSGRQFPNYSSELNVNALELEDSALYLCASSLAEQYFGPGTRLTVT.

The gene calls are TRBV10-2 and TRBJ1-5, with TRBD1 identical over 9 bases. V shed 0 bases, J shed 3 bases, and the junction held 3 bases outside the gene matches. Germline V lookup: CDR1 WSHSY, CDR2 SAAADI. The CDR3 has 16 residues. The DNA for the CDR3 is TGCGCCAGCAGTGAGTCCTGGACAGGGGACAATCAGCCCCAGCATTTT. It codes for CASSESWTGDNQPQHF.

The CDR3 region has the DNA TGCGCCAGCAGCTTGGACCTTCGGACAGGGGGCATCTATGGCTACACCTTC. This codes for CASSLDLRTGGIYGYTF. V is TRBV5-1 and J is TRBJ1-2; 11 bases fit TRBD1. V shed 0 bases, J shed 4 bases, and the junction held 8 bases outside the gene matches. This CDR3 has 17 amino acids. Per germline, CDR1 SGHRS and CDR2 YFSETQ.

The chain has TRBV9 and TRBJ1-2, with D possibly being TRBD1 (5 bases). The V gene's germline CDR1 is SGDLS and CDR2 YYNGEE. The CDR3 is made up of 12 amino acids. V dropped 9 bases and J dropped 8 bases, with 17 bases sitting between them. CDR3 amino acids: CATGGAAVGYTF. The CDR3 bases are TGTGCCACCGGAGGGGCGGCAGTCGGCTACACCTTC.

The chain is built from TRBV25-1 and TRBJ1-1; 7 bases are a match to TRBD1. The trim removed 3 bases at V and 3 bases at J, leaving 1 base unmatched. Germline-derived CDR1 and CDR2 are MGHDK and SYGVNS. This CDR3 region has 13 residues. The CDR3 is CASSDDRDTEAFF. CDR3 DNA: TGTGCCAGCAGTGATGACAGGGACACTGAAGCTTTCTTT.

A word on this clone: The CDR3 carries no conserved terminal phenylalanine or tryptophan, so it likely arises from a read error. The DNA is omitted, as the CDR3 cannot be located on it reliably, and the CDR3 follows TCRdb's listing. The chain is built from TRBV6-4 and TRBJ2-7. The germline V gene encodes CDR1 MRHNA and CDR2 SNTAGT. The CDR3 is 9 amino acids in total, end residues counted. The CDR3 loop reads CASTVRAAS.

The chain employs TRBV5-1 and TRBJ1-5; 9 bases line up with TRBD1. The junction had 8 bases not matched to a gene; V was cut back by 4 bases and J by 6 bases. The germline CDR1 and CDR2 sequences are SGHRS and YFSETQ. This CDR3 contains 15 residues. CDR3 sequence (DNA): TGCGCCAGCAGCCCTGGGGGGGACAGGGTTCAGCCCCAGCATTTT. Amino acid sequence: CASSPGGDRVQPQHF.